The 7 T cell receptor beta chains presented below share a single source sample, sequenced in a study of CD8+ T cells in alopecia areata (dated by TCRdb to about 2018). The sample's time point, from its label and the paper: 4 weeks on oral tofacitinib. Reading the label with the study, this specimen's treatment or condition is: oral pan-JAK inhibitor, 5-10 mg twice daily. The library was built by means of the immunoSEQ multiplex PCR assay. For TCR sequencing, RNA was extracted from every sample and reverse transcribed into cDNA to serve as template. In TCRdb, the immuneACCESS table is reduced to in-frame sequences with V and J assigned. These tables do not hold every clone; where another copy was compared, an unresolved V gene accounts for under half, and the others remain unexplained. In all, the sample holds 160,000 or so clones, and roughly two thirds of those were seen once. Of the sample, approximately 0.9% is held by the ten largest clones.

The sample consisted of CD4+ T cells sorted from blood, taken at week 4, from a patient treated with tofacitinib. The receptors come from a human donor with alopecia areata.

The V gene is TRBV9, the J gene TRBJ1-1; D is uncertain. Germline V lookup: CDR1 SGDLS, CDR2 YYNGEE. The V gene lost 0 bases and the J gene lost 1 base, with 10 bases spanning the gap. The CDR3 totals 15 residues. The CDR3 DNA reads TGTGCCAGCAGCGTAGGTGGGCGGGGGAACACTGAAGCTTTCTTT. It translates to CASSVGGRGNTEAFF.

The V gene is TRBV5-6, the J gene TRBJ1-5; 8 nucleotides agree with TRBD1. There are 15 residues in the CDR3. Germline lookup yields CDR1 SGHDT and CDR2 YYEEEE. V shed 4 bases and J 4 bases; nucleotides not matched to a gene: 7. The DNA for the CDR3 is TGTGCCAGCAGCGCTTGGGACAGGCCTAATCAGCCCCAGCATTTT. It is translated as CASSAWDRPNQPQHF.

The chain links TRBV18 to TRBJ1-5; 10 nucleotides match TRBD1. Germline CDR1 is KGHSH and CDR2 is LQKENI. The V gene end was trimmed by 4 bases and the J gene end by 8 bases; junction bases not matched to a gene: 2. This CDR3 has 13 amino acids. The CDR3 is CASSRDRGEPQHF. CDR3 DNA: TGTGCCAGCTCACGGGACAGGGGTGAGCCCCAGCATTTT.

This chain uses TRBV29-1 with TRBJ2-7; D not resolved. Per the germline V gene, CDR1 is SQVTM and CDR2 is ANQGSEA. The CDR3 length is 11 residues. Trimming stripped 5 bases from V and 2 bases from J, with 7 bases between. The CDR3: CSVSQAYEQYF. CDR3 in DNA: TGCAGCGTTTCGCAAGCCTACGAGCAGTACTTC.

This sequence joins TRBV29-1 and TRBJ1-2; a possible D gene is TRBD1 (5 bases). CDR3 length: 13 amino acids. Trimming pared 3 bases from V and 4 bases from J, leaving 12 bases between. The germline gives CDR1 SQVTM, CDR2 ANQGSEA. Here the CDR3 reads CSVDEGLGYGYTF. The CDR3 coding sequence is TGCAGCGTTGATGAGGGACTCGGCTATGGCTACACCTTC. The entire variable domain, with the rest obtained from reference TRBV29-1 and TRBJ1-2, is as follows: SAVISQKPSRDICQRGTSLTIQCQVDSQVTMMFWYRQQPGQSLTLIATANQGSEATYESGFVIDKFPISRPNLTFSTLTVSNMSPEDSSIYLCSVDEGLGYGYTFGSGTRLTVV.

The genes are TRBV9 and TRBJ1-2; 7 bases are a match to TRBD1. Per the germline V gene, CDR1 is SGDLS and CDR2 is YYNGEE. This CDR3 contains 13 residues. Trimming took 4 bases from V and 3 from J; bases not matched to a gene: 3. The CDR3 DNA reads as TGTGCCAGCAGCTTAGGACAGGACTATGGCTACACCTTC. Its protein product is CASSLGQDYGYTF.

This clone was counted a few times. This sample includes further DNA sequences coding for the same CDR3. The chain employs TRBV9 and TRBJ2-6; D is unresolved. In germline, CDR1 is SGDLS, CDR2 YYNGEE. The CDR3 length is 15 residues. V gave up 0 bases and J gave up 0 bases, with 4 bases separating them. DNA of the CDR3: TGTGCCAGCAGCGTAGCTGTCTCTGGGGCCAACGTCCTGACTTTC. Its protein is CASSVAVSGANVLTF.